The source of this T cell receptor (beta chain) is a study of T cell repertoires in cytomegalovirus infection. CDR1 and CDR2 (germline): MNHEY, SMNVEV (reference sequence). This CDR3 spans 14 amino acids. V shed 2 bases and J shed 1 base, with 8 bases lying between them. MiXCR, applied by TCRdb to the reads, yields one record per CDR3 protein. The data show about 830,000 distinct CDR3 sequences, around a third seen once. This clonotype was recorded a few times. The antigen is not known. Sequenced here: cultured CD8+ T cells from PBMCs, sampled from culture after CMV antigen stimulation. V gene TRBV27 combines with J gene TRBJ1-2, with D possibly being TRBD1 (6 bases). The source is a human donor in good health (CMV status not recorded). Some clones in this sample may be carry-over from other donors' samples. This CDR3 is CASSLHRVNYGYTF. CDR3 nucleotide sequence: TGTGCCAGCAGTTTACACAGGGTTAACTATGGCTACACCTTC.